This T cell receptor beta chain was identified during a study of T-cell reconstitution after alpha-beta-depleted transplantation in children. The TCRbeta library incorporated unique molecular identifiers. TCRdb ran MiXCR on the PCR reads and lists one entry per CDR3 protein. The profile covers roughly 420,000 distinct CDR3 sequences, with roughly 15% appearing a single time and about 32% taken by the ten largest. This clonotype was observed a few times. What it binds is not known. General study points: About two months after transplant, alpha-beta T cells reportedly came from several hundred expanded graft clones. Some patients' high day-60 TCRbeta diversity was traced to surviving recipient T cells and thymic progenitors. Most T-cell counts and diversity one year after the transplant came from T cells that were newly produced.

V shed 2 bases, J shed 6 bases, and the junction held 4 bases outside the gene matches. This CDR3 has 15 residues. The germline gives CDR1 MNHEY, CDR2 SMNVEV (reference sequence). This clonotype was sampled from a boy under two years old who had a stem cell transplant for Wiskott-Aldrich syndrome, so the T cells may come from the graft donor. The starting material was PBMCs, mostly from graft donor cells, obtained 360 days after TCRalphabeta/CD19-depleted stem cell transplant. The chain joins TRBV27 to TRBJ2-4; 10 positions match TRBD2. This CDR3 reads CASSLSGRAGNIQYF. CDR3 sequence (DNA): TGTGCCAGCAGTTTAAGCGGGAGGGCCGGAAACATTCAGTACTTC.